A single TCR beta chain is shown here with its context. This clone was detected only a few times. It lacks a known antigen. No qualities accompany the bases; no much larger clone lies one base away. This entry is derived from a study of CD8+ T cells in alopecia areata (dated by TCRdb to the late 2010s). As for the study more broadly: Treated patients were enrolled in an open-label pilot trial of oral tofacitinib at 5 to 10 mg twice daily for moderate-to-severe alopecia areata. Biopsies were taken from tofacitinib-treated patients at baseline and again at 4 and 24 weeks into treatment, and several of those patients also had a later scalp biopsy. Scalp clonality was compared among normal scalp (n=4), patchy alopecia areata scalp (n=8), and alopecia totalis/universalis scalp (n=8). High-throughput TCRbeta sequencing was used to examine T cell clonal expansion in alopecia areata in both the C3H/HeJ mouse model and human patients. TCRbeta CDR3 regions were amplified by immunoSEQ multiplex PCR using 35 Vbeta forward and 13 Jbeta reverse primers. The RNA source kit depended on sample type: the PAXgene miRNA kit for fixed scalp, the miRNeasy kit for PBMCs, and the RNeasy kit for mouse skin. Patients stayed on tofacitinib for 6 to 18 months and then had 6 months of follow-up off drug so that delayed response and recurrence could be assessed. Human TCRbeta sequencing covered scalp tissue and sorted CD4+ and CD8+ peripheral blood T cells from patchy and totalis/universalis alopecia areata patients and healthy controls.

Receptor libraries were prepared by the immunoSEQ multiplex PCR assay. RNA was extracted from all samples and reverse transcribed into cDNA as template for TCR sequencing. First-strand cDNA was synthesized with SuperScript III using a 2:1 mix of oligo-dT and random hexamers. Amplification bias was assessed with a synthetic immune receptor repertoire, and residual bias was removed computationally. As for the authors' bioinformatics: Raw reads were preprocessed to remove errors, and CDR3 was defined according to IMGT conventions as the region from the conserved cysteine to phenylalanine. To get clonality, Shannon entropy was normalized by log2 of the number of productive unique TCRs and the result was subtracted from 1. CD4 or CD8 identity of scalp clones was inferred by cross-referencing scalp TCRbeta sequences with sorted blood CD4 and CD8 repertoires. Sourced from immuneACCESS, this table was stored by TCRdb with only in-frame sequences that have V and J called. A share of the clones is absent; for the studies checked, an unresolved V gene accounts for under half, and the remainder has no known explanation. Clone size and the V and J calls come from that table; the DNA yielded D and trimming. Across this sample there are approximately 150,000 clones, with roughly 48% seen only once. Together, the top ten hold around 6.8% of the sample.

Via the germline V gene, CDR1 is SQVTM and CDR2 ANQGSEA. V is clipped by 4 bases and J by 9 bases, and the sequence between their germline boundaries is 16 bases long. Reading from cysteine to phenylalanine, the CDR3 counts 13 amino acids. Here the CDR3 DNA is all that survives: 39 bases in frame from base 1. From alopecia areata patients, peripheral blood was collected along with lesional scalp punch biopsies. After PBMCs were isolated by density centrifugation and stained for CD3, CD4 and CD8, a FACSAria was used to sort CD4+ and CD8+ T cells. Beyond this particular receptor, the publication reports: TCR sequences shared between patients were less clear than in mice, possibly partly because of HLA diversity in the patient population. Unlike mouse skin, which is dominated by gammadelta T cells, normal human skin has resident alphabeta T cells that are also sequenced, and this complicates analysis of the scalp TCR repertoire. Lesional scalp, especially in alopecia totalis/universalis, showed higher clonality and more expanded CD8+ clones than normal scalp, suggesting antigenic drive.

The rearranged chain carries TRBV29-1 and TRBJ2-1, with TRBD1 perhaps the D gene, on 6 matching bases. This receptor was taken from a human donor with alopecia areata. Sequencing input: CD4+ T cells sorted from blood. The CDR3: CSVVTQGMGEQFF. The nucleotide sequence reads as follows: TGCAGCGTTGTAACCCAGGGGATGGGTGAGCAGTTCTTC.